This T cell receptor (beta chain) originates from a study of neoadjuvant anti-PD-1 for oral cavity cancer. About the research overall: Patients without progression got a fourth dose around day 43. Study-wide results and limits: TCR analyses covered only a few patients per response group.

The time point denotes: after neoadjuvant nivolumab, at surgical resection. Cohort: HPV-negative, locally advanced oral cavity squamous cell carcinoma patients. A note on this clone: What it binds is not known.

TCRdb's table, derived via immunoSEQ multiplex PCR, lists solely in-frame clones and lacks some. Among some 33,000 clones listed, about 80% were seen once. The CDR3 contains 17 residues. The V segment lost 5 bases and the J segment 4 bases; nucleotides outside the gene matches: 10. The germline V gene has CDR1 SGHTA and CDR2 FQGNSA. The receptor comes from a person aged 35 to 85 with oral cavity squamous cell carcinoma. The chain joins TRBV7-2 to TRBJ2-7; 14 nucleotides align to TRBD2. The material was PBMCs, obtained after nivolumab (anti-PD-1) treatment. CDR3 nucleotides: TGTGCCAGCAGCCCCGGGACTAGCGGGGGACCGCCTTACGAGCAGTACTTC. Protein sequence: CASSPGTSGGPPYEQYF.